A single count supports the clone carrying this TCR beta chain. This CDR3 has 14 residues. The germline CDR1 and CDR2 sequences are MNHEY and SVGAGI. Losses at the gene ends were 5 bases for V and 4 bases for J; bases not matched to a gene: 6. This record comes from a study of cytomegalovirus exposure and HLA in healthy donors. PCR used 60 Vbeta primers and 13 Jbeta primers. Repertoires were generated with immunoSEQ multiplex PCR, while TCRdb's copy carries only in-frame clones and drops some. The sample comprises about 170,000 clones, 75% to 90% of which are singletons, and under 6% rests with the top ten.

The sample was PBMCs. The TCR sequence derives from a woman in her fifties or sixties in good health and CMV-seropositive. This chain joins TRBV6-5 and TRBJ1-2; the match to TRBD1 covers 8 bases. The CDR3 DNA reads as TGTGCCAGCAGTCGGACAGGGCGTTCCTATGGCTACACCTTC. Protein product: CASSRTGRSYGYTF.